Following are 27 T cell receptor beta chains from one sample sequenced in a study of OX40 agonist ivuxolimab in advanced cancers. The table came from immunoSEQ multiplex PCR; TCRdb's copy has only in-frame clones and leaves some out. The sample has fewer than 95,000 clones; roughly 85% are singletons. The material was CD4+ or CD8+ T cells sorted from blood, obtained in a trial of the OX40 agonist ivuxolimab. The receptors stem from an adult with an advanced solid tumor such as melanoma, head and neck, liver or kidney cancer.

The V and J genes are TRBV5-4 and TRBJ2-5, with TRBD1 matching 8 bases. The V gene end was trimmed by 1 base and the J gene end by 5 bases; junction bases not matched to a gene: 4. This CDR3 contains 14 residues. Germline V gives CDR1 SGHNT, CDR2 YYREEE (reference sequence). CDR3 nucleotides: TGTGCCAGCAGCTTGACCGGGACAGGCGAGACCCAGTACTTC. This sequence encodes CASSLTGTGETQYF. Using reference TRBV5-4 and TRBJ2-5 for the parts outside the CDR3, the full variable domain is ETGVTQSPTHLIKTRGQQVTLRCSSQSGHNTVSWYQQALGQGPQFIFQYYREEENGRGNFPPRFSGLQFPNYSSELNVNALELDDSALYLCASSLTGTGETQYFGPGTRLLVL.

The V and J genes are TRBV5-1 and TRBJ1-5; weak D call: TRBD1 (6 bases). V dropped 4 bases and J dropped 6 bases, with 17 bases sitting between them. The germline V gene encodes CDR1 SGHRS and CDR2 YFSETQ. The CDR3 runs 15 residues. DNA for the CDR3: TGCGCCAGCAGCCTGGGGCCGGGGGCTGTTCAGCCCCAGCATTTT. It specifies CASSLGPGAVQPQHF.

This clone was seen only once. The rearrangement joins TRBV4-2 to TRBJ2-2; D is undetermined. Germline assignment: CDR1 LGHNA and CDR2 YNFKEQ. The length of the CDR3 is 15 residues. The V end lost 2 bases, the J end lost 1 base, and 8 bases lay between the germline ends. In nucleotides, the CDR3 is TGTGCCAGCAGCCAACACCAGGAGAACACCGGGGAGCTGTTTTTT. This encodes CASSQHQENTGELFF.

CDR3 nucleotides: TGTGCCAGCAGCCCTACCGGCCTCGGACCACAGGGTTCGGGGACCCAGTACTTC. Translation: CASSPTGLGPQGSGTQYF. This sequence joins TRBV7-3 and TRBJ2-5, with D perhaps matching TRBD1 (6 bases). V was shortened by 5 bases and J by 7 bases, with 29 bases between the two germline ends. The CDR3 spans 18 residues. The germline V gene has CDR1 SGHTA and CDR2 FQGTGA.

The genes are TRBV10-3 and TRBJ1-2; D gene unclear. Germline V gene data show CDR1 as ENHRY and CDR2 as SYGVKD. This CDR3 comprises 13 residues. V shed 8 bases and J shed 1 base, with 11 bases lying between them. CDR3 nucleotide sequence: TGTGCCATCGAAGAGGGTAGTAACTATGGCTACACCTTC. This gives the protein CAIEEGSNYGYTF.

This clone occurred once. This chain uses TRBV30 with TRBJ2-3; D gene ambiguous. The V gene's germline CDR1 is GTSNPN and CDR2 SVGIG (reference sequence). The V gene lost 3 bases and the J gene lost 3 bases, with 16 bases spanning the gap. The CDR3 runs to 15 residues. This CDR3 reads CAWSPLGDETDTQYF. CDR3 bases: TGTGCCTGGAGCCCCTTGGGCGACGAGACAGATACGCAGTATTTT.

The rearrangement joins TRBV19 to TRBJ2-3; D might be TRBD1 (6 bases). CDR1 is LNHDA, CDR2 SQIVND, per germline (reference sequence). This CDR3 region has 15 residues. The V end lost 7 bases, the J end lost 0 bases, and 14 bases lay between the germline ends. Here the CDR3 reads CASNPDRLSTDTQYF. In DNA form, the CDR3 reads TGTGCCAGTAACCCAGACAGGCTTAGCACAGATACGCAGTATTTT.

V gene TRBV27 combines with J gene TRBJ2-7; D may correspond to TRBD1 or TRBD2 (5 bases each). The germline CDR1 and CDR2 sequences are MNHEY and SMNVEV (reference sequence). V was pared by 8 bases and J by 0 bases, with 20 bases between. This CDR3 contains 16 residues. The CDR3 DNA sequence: TGTGCCAGCCAAAGTTCCGGGACGCGCTACTCCTACGAGCAGTACTTC. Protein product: CASQSSGTRYSYEQYF.

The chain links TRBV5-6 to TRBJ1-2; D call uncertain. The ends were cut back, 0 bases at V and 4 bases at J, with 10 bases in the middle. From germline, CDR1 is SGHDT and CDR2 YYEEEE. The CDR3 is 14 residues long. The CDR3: CASSLDVITYGYTF. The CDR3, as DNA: TGTGCCAGCAGCTTGGATGTGATTACCTATGGCTACACCTTC.

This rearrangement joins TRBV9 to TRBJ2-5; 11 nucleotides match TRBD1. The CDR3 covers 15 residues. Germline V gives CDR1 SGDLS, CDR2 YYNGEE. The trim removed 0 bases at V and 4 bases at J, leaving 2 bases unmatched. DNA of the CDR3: TGTGCCAGCAGCGTAGCCGGGACAGGGGGAGAGACCCAGTACTTC. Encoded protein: CASSVAGTGGETQYF.

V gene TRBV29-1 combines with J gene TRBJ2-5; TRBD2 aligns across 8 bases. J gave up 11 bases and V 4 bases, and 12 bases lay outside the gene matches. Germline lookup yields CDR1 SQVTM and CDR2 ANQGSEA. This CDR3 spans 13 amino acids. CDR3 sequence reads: CSVVAGSLGEQYF. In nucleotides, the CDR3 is TGCAGCGTTGTAGCGGGATCGCTCGGGGAGCAGTACTTC.

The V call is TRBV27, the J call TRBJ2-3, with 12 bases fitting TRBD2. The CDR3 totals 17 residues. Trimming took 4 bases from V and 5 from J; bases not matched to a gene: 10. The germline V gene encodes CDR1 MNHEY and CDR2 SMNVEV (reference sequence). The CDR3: CASSSISSLAGGDTQYF. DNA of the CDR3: TGTGCCAGCAGTTCTATATCCTCACTAGCGGGGGGAGATACGCAGTATTTT.

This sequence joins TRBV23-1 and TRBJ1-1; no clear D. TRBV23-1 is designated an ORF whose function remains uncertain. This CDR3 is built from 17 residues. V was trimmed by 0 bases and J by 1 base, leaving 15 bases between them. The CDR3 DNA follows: TGCGCCAGCAGTCAATCTAGCTGCGGAATAACGAACACTGAAGCTTTCTTT. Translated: CASSQSSCGITNTEAFF.

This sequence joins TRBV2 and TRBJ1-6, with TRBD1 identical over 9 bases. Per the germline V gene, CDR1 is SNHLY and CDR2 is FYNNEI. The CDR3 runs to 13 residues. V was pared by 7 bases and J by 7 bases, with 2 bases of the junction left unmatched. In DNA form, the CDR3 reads TGTGCCAGCAATGGACAGGGGAATTCACCCCTCCACTTT. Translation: CASNGQGNSPLHF. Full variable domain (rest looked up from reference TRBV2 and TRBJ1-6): EPEVTQTPSHQVTQMGQEVILRCVPISNHLYFYWYRQILGQKVEFLVSFYNNEISEKSEIFDDQFSVERPDGSNFTLKIRSTKLEDSAMYFCASNGQGNSPLHFGNGTRLTVT.

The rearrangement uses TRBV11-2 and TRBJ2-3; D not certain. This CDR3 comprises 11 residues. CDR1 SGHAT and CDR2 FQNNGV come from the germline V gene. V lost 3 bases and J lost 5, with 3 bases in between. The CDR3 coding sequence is TGTGCCAGCAGCTTTGGAGATACGCAGTATTTT. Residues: CASSFGDTQYF.

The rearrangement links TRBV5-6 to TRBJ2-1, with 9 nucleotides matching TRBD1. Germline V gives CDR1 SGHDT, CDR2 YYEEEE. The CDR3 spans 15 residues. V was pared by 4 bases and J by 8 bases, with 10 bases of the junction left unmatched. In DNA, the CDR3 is TGTGCCAGCAGCCGGGGACAGGGTTTAATTGATGAGCAGTTCTTC. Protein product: CASSRGQGLIDEQFF.

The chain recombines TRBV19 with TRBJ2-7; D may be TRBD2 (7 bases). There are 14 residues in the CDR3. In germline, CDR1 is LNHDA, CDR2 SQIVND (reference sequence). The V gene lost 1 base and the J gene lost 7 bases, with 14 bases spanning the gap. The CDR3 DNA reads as TGTGCCAGTAGTATAGGCTGGGGGGGCCGAGAGCAGTACTTC. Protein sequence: CASSIGWGGREQYF.

The chain's CDR3 is CASSYSVGSYEQYF. The CDR3 DNA reads TGTGCCAGCAGTTATTCCGTGGGCTCCTACGAGCAGTACTTC. V gene TRBV6-5 combines with J gene TRBJ2-7; D not resolved. This CDR3 spans 14 amino acids. Germline CDR1 and CDR2: MNHEY and SVGAGI. V was shortened by 3 bases and J by 0 bases, with 9 bases between the two germline ends.

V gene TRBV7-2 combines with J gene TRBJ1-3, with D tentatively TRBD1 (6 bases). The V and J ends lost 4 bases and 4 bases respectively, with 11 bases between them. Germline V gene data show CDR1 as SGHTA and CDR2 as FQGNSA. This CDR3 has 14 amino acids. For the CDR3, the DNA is TGTGCCAGCAGCTCCACAGGGAGAGGAAACACCATATATTTT. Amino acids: CASSSTGRGNTIYF.

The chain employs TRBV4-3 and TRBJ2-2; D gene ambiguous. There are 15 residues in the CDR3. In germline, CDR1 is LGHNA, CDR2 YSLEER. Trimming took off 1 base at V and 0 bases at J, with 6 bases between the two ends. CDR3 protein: CASSQVASNTGELFF. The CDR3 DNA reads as TGCGCCAGCAGCCAAGTGGCGTCGAACACCGGGGAGCTGTTTTTT.

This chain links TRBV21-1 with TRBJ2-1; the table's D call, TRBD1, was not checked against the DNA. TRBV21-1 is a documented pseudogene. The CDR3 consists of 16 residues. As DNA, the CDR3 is TGTGCCAGCAGCAAAGATGCAGGGCCCCCCGGGAATGAGCAGTTCTTC. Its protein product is CASSKDAGPPGNEQFF.

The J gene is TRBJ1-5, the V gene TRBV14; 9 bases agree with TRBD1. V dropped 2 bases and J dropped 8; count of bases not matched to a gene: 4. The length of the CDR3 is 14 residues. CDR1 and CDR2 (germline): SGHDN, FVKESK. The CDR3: CASSQTGGGEPQHF. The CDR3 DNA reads TGTGCCAGCAGCCAAACAGGGGGCGGTGAGCCCCAGCATTTT.

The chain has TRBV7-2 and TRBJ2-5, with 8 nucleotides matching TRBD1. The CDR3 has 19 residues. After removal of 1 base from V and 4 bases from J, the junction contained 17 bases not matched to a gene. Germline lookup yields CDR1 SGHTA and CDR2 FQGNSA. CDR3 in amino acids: CASSLVRSWFDRGRETQYF. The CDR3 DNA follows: TGTGCCAGCAGCTTAGTTCGGAGTTGGTTTGACAGGGGTAGAGAGACCCAGTACTTC.

The DNA for the CDR3 is TGTGCTAGTGGTTTGGCCTCCGGGGGGGGTCAGCCCCAGCATTTT. Translating it yields CASGLASGGGQPQHF. This chain joins TRBV12-5 and TRBJ1-5; TRBD1 is a possible D gene (5 bases). CDR1 and CDR2 from the germline V gene are LGHNT and FRNRAP. Trimming took off 1 base at V and 6 bases at J, with 13 bases between the two ends. This CDR3 is built from 15 residues.

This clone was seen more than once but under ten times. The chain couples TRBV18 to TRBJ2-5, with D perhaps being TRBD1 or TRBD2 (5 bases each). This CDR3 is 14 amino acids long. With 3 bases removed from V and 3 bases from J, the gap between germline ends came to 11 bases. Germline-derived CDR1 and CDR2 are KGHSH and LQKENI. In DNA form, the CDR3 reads TGTGCCAGCTCACCCGGGGCCGGGAAAGAGACCCAGTACTTC. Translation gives CASSPGAGKETQYF.

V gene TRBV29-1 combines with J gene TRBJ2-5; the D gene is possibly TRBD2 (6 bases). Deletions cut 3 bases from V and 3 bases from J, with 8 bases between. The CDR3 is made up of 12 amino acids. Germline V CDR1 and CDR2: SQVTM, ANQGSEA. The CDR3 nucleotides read TGCAGCGTTGAGTGGGGGGAAGAGACCCAGTACTTC. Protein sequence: CSVEWGEETQYF.

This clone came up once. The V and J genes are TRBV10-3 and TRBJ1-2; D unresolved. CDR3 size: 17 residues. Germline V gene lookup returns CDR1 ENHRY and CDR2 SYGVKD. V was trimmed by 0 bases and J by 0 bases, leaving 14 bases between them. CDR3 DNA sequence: TGTGCCATCAGTGAGTCCGCGGTGAGGGTGGCTAACTATGGCTACACCTTC. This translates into CAISESAVRVANYGYTF.